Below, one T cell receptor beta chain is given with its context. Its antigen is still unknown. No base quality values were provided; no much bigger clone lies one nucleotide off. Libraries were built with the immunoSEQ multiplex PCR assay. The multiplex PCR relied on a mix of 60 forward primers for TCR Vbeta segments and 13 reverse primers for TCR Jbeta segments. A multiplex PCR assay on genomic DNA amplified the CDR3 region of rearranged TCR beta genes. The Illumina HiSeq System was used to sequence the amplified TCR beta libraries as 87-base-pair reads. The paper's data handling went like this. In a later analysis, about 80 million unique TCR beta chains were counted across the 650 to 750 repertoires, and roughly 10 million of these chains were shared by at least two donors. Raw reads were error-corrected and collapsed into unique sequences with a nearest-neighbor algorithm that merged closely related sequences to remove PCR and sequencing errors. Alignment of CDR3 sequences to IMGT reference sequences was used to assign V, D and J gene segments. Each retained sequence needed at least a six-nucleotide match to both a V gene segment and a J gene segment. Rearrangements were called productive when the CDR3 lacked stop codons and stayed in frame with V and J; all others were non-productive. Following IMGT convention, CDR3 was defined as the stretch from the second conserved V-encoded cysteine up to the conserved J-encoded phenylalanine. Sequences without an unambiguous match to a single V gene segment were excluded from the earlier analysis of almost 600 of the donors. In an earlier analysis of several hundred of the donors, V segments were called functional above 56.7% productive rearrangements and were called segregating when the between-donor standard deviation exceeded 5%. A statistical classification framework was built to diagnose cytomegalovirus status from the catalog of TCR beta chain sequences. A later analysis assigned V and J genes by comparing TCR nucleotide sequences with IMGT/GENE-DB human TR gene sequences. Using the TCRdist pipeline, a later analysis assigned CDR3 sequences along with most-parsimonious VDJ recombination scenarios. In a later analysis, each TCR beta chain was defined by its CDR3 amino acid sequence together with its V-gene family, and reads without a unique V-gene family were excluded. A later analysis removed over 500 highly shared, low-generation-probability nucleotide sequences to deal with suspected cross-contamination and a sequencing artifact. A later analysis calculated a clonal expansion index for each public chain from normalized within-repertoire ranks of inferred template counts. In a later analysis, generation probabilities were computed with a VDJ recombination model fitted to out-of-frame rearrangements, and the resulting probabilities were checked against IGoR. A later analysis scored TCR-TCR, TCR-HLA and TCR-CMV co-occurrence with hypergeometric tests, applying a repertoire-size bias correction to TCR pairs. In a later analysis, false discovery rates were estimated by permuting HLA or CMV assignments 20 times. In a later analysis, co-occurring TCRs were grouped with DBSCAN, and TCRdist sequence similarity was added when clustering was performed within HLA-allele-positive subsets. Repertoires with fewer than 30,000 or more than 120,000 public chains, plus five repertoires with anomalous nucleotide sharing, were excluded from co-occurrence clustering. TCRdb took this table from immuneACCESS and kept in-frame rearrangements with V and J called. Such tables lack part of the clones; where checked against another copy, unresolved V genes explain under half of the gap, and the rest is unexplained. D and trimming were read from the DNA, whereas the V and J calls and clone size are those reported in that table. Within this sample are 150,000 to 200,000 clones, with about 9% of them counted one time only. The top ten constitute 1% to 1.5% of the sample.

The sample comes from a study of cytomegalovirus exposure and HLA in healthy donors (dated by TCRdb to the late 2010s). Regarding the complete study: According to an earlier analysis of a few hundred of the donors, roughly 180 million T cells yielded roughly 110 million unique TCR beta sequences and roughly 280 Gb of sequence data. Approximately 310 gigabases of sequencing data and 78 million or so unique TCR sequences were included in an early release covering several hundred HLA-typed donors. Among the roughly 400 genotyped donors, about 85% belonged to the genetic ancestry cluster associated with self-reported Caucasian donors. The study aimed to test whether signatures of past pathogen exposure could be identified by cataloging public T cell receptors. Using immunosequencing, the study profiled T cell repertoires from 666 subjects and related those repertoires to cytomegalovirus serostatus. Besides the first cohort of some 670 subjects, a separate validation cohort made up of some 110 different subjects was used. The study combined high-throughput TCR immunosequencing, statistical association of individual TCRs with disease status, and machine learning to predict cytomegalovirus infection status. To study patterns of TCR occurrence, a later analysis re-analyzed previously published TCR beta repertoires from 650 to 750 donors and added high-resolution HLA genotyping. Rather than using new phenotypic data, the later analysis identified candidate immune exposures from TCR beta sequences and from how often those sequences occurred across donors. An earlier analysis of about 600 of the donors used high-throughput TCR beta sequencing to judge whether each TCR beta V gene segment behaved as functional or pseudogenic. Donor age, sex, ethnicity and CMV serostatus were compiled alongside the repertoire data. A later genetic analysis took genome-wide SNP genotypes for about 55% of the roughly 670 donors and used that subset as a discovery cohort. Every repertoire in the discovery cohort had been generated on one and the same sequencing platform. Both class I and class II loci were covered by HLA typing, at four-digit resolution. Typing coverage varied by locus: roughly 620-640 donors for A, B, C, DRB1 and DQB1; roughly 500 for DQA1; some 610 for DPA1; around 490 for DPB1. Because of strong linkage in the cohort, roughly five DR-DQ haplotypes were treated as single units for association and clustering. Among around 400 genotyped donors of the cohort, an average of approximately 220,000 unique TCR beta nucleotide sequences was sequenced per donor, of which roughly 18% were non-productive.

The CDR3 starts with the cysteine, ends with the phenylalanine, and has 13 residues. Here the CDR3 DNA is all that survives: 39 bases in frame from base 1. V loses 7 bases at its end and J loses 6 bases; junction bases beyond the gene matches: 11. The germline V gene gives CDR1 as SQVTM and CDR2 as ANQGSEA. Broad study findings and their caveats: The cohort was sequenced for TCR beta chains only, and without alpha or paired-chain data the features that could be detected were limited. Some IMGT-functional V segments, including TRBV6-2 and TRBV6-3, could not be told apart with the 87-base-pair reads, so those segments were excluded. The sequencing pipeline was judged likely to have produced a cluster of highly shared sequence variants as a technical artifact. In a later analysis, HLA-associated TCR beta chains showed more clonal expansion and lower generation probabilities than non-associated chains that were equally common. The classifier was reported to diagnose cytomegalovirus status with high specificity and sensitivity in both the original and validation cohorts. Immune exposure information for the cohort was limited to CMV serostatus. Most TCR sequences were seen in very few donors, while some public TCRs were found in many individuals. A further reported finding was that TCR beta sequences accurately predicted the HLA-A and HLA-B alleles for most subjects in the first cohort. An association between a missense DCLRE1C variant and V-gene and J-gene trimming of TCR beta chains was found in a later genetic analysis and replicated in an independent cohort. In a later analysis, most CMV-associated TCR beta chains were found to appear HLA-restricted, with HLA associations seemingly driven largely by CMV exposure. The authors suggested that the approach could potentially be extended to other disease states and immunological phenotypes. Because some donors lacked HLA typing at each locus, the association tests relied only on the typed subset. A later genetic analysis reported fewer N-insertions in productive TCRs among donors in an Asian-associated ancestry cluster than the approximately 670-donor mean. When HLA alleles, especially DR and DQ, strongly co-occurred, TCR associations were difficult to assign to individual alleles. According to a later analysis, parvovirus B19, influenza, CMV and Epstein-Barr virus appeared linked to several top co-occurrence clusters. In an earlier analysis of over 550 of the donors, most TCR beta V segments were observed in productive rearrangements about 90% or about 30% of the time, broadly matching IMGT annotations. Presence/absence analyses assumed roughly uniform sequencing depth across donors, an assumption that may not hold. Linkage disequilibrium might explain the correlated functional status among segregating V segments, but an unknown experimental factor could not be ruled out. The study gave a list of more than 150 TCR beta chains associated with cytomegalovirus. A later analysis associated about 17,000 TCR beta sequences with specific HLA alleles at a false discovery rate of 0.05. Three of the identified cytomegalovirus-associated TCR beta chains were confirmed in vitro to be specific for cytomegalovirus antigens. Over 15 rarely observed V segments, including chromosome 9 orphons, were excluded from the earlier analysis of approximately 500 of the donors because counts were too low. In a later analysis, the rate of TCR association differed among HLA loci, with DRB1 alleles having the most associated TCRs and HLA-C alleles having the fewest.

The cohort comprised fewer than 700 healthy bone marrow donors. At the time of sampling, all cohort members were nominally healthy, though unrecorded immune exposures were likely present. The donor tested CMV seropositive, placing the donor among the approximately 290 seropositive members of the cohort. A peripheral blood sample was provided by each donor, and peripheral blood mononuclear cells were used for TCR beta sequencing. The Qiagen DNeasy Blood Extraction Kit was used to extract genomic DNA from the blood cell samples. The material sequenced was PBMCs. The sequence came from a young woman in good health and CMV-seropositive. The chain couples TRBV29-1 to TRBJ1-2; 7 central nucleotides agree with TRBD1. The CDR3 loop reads CSATTGARNGYTF. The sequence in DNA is TGCAGCGCTACTACAGGGGCGCGGAATGGCTACACCTTC.